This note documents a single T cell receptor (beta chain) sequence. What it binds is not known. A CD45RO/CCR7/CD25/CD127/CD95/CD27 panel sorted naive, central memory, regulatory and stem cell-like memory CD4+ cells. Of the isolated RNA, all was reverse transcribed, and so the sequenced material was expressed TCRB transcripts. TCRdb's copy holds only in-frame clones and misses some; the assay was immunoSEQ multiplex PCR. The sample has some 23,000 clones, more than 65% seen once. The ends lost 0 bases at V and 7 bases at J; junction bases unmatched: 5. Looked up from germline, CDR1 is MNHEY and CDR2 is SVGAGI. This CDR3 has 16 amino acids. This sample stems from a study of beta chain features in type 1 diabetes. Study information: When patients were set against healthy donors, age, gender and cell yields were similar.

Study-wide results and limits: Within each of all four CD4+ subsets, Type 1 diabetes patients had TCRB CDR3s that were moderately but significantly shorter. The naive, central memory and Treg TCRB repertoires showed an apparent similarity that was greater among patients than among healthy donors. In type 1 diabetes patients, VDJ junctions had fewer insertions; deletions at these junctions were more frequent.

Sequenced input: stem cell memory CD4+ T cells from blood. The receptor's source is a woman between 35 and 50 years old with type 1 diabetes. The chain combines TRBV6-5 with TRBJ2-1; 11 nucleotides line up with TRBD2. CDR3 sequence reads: CASSYSIAGGRNEQFF. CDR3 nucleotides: TGTGCCAGCAGTTACTCGATAGCGGGAGGGAGGAATGAGCAGTTCTTC.